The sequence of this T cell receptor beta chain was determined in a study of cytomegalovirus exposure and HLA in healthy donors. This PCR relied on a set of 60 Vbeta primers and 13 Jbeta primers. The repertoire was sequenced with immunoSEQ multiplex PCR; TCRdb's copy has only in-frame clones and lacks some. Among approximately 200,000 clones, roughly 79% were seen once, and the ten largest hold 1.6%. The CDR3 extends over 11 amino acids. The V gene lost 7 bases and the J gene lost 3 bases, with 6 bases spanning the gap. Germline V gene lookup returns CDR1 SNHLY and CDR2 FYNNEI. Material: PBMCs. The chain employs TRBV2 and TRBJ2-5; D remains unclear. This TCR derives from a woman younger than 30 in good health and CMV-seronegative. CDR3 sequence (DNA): TGTGCCAGCACCGCTAAAGAGACCCAGTACTTC. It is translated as CASTAKETQYF.